These 29 T cell receptor beta chains were sequenced from one sample in a study of blood T cells in healthy people across ages. For the second PCR, which ran for about 6 to 11 cycles, a sample-barcoded 5' primer and a J-beta primer mix were used. TCRdb passed the 5' RACE reads through MiXCR, listing each CDR3 protein once. The sample consists of around 2 million distinct CDR3 sequences, around 40% of them appearing once. The sample comprised blood. The receptors were sampled from a human donor in good health.

The chain carries TRBV4-1 and TRBJ2-2; no reliable D call. The CDR3 loop spans 16 amino acids. Germline assignment: CDR1 MGHRA and CDR2 YSYEKL. Trimming took 6 bases from V and 3 from J, leaving 17 bases between them. The CDR3 sequence: CASSPTRVFHTGELFF. CDR3 nucleotide sequence: TGCGCCAGCAGTCCAACCCGGGTGTTCCACACCGGGGAGCTGTTTTTT.

This clonotype was seen more than once but under ten times. This chain links TRBV7-2 with TRBJ1-2; D unresolved. Germline CDR1 SGHTA, CDR2 FQGNSA. This CDR3 is 15 amino acids long. V was pared by 5 bases and J by 2 bases, with 15 bases between. The CDR3 spells CASSPLSVANYGYTF. DNA for the CDR3: TGTGCCAGCAGCCCCCTAAGTGTAGCAAACTATGGCTACACCTTC.

This clonotype was counted a few times. V and J are TRBV7-2 and TRBJ2-7; 8 positions match TRBD1. Looked up from germline, CDR1 is SGHTA and CDR2 is FQGNSA. This CDR3 comprises 15 residues. The J segment lost 3 bases and the V segment lost 4 bases, leaving 8 bases of the junction unmatched. CDR3 sequence (DNA): TGTGCCAGCAGCTCTACGGGACAGGAACTCTACGAGCAGTACTTC. Amino acids: CASSSTGQELYEQYF.

The CDR3 DNA reads TGTGCCAGCAGCTTATCGGGGCCAGGGAATCGTCAGGGCTACACCTTC. This encodes CASSLSGPGNRQGYTF. The V and J genes are TRBV11-2 and TRBJ1-2; D may be TRBD1 (5 bases). In germline, CDR1 is SGHAT, CDR2 FQNNGV. The V end was cut by 2 bases, the J end by 8 bases, with 21 bases between. The CDR3 is made up of 16 amino acids.

This clonotype has more than one count but fewer than ten. The chain has TRBV7-6 and TRBJ2-7; the D gene is possibly TRBD1 (5 bases). Between the trimmed V and J ends, which lost 0 bases and 6 bases, there was a span of 9 bases. The germline V gene has CDR1 SGHVS and CDR2 FNYEAQ. The CDR3 runs to 13 residues. CDR3: CASSLARESEQYF. The CDR3 DNA follows: TGTGCCAGCAGCTTAGCCAGGGAAAGCGAGCAGTACTTC.

The V call is TRBV2, the J call TRBJ2-1; the match to TRBD2 covers 10 bases. From germline, CDR1 is SNHLY and CDR2 FYNNEI. This CDR3 has 15 amino acids. J was trimmed by 4 bases and V by 4 bases; bases with no gene match: 4. CDR3 loop: CASSAQRGGYNEQFF. Here the CDR3 DNA reads TGTGCCAGCAGTGCTCAGCGGGGGGGGTACAATGAGCAGTTCTTC.

This sequence joins TRBV7-2 and TRBJ2-2; D is undetermined. The ends were cut back, 2 bases at V and 3 bases at J, with 7 bases in the middle. CDR1 is SGHTA, CDR2 FQGNSA, per germline. This CDR3 has 14 residues. The CDR3 nucleotides are TGTGCCAGCAGCTTATATGGTCACACCGGGGAGCTGTTTTTT. Translated, it gives CASSLYGHTGELFF.

The V call is TRBV5-6, the J call TRBJ2-6; D is unclear. V was pared by 2 bases and J by 6 bases, with 6 bases between. This CDR3 has 13 amino acids. Per the germline V gene, CDR1 is SGHDT and CDR2 is YYEEEE. CDR3 nucleotide sequence: TGTGCCAGCAGCTTCAGGACGGCCAACGTCCTGACTTTC. Residues: CASSFRTANVLTF.

This clonotype occurred a few times. The V gene is TRBV7-2, the J gene TRBJ2-5; 13 nucleotides align to TRBD2. V gave up 5 bases and J gave up 5 bases; unmatched junction bases: 8. CDR3 length: 16 amino acids. The germline gives CDR1 SGHTA, CDR2 FQGNSA. The CDR3 nucleotides read TGTGCCAGCAGCCCAACTAGCGGGGGGGCTCGGGAGACCCAGTACTTC. The encoded protein is CASSPTSGGARETQYF.

The CDR3 DNA reads TGTGCCAGCAGTTTAGCGGGGGGGTCGACATACGAGCAGTACTTC. Translation: CASSLAGGSTYEQYF. V gene TRBV9 combines with J gene TRBJ2-7; 11 bases match TRBD2. CDR3 length: 15 amino acids. In germline, CDR1 is SGDLS, CDR2 YYNGEE. V lost 5 bases, J lost 4 bases, and 8 bases stayed unmatched.

This clonotype has only a few counts. V usage is TRBV20-1 and J usage is TRBJ2-1; D possibly uses TRBD1 or TRBD2 (7 bases each). Germline CDR1 DFQATT, CDR2 SNEGSKA (reference sequence). The CDR3 covers 15 residues. The V end was cut by 6 bases, the J end by 4 bases, with 19 bases between. The DNA for the CDR3 is TGCAGTGCCTCAAACCAGGGGGGGTTTTACAATGAGCAGTTCTTC. It translates to CSASNQGGFYNEQFF.

A remark on this clonotype: Just one base apart from a much larger clone, this may be a read error. The chain links TRBV7-6 to TRBJ2-7, with TRBD1 matching 9 bases. The trim removed 5 bases at V and 7 bases at J, leaving 9 bases unmatched. The germline CDR1 and CDR2 sequences are SGHVS and FNYEAQ. This CDR3 region has 14 residues. CDR3 region: CASSITQGASEQYF. The DNA for the CDR3 is TGTGCCAGCAGCATAACACAGGGGGCTAGTGAGCAGTACTTC.

Worth noting for this clonotype: One end of the junction varies from germline; a read error may be responsible. This sequence joins TRBV7-2 and TRBJ2-1, with D tentatively TRBD1 (5 bases). Germline V gives CDR1 SGHTA, CDR2 FQGNSA. The CDR3 is made up of 15 amino acids. DNA of the CDR3: TGTGCCAGCAACTTAGTGCAGGGATCCTACAATGAGCAGTTCTTC. It encodes CASNLVQGSYNEQFF. Filled out from reference TRBV7-2 and TRBJ2-1, the complete variable domain reads GAGVSQSPSNKVTEKGKDVELRCDPISGHTALYWYRQSLGQGLEFLIYFQGNSAPDKSGLPSDRFSAERTGGSVSTLTIQRTQQEDSAVYLCASNLVQGSYNEQFFGPGTRLTVL.

The chain combines TRBV24-1 with TRBJ2-7; 8 bases agree with TRBD1. Judging by the DNA end, TRBJ2-5 fits better; the J call may be wrong. Germline values: CDR1 KGHDR, CDR2 SFDVKD. The CDR3 extends over 15 amino acids. The DNA of the CDR3 is TGTGCCACCAGTGACTATGGACAGGGAGGCGAGACCCAGTACTTC. Encoded protein: CATSDYGQGGETQYF.

This clonotype was recorded a few times. This rearrangement joins TRBV4-2 to TRBJ1-5; the D is unclear. Deletions cut 3 bases from V and 3 bases from J, with 9 bases between. From germline, CDR1 is LGHNA and CDR2 YNFKEQ. There are 14 residues in the CDR3. CDR3 nucleotides: TGTGCCAGCAGCCAGACCGGGCCCAATCAGCCCCAGCATTTT. Translated, it gives CASSQTGPNQPQHF.

This clonotype was seen a handful of times. The chain carries TRBV4-2 and TRBJ2-3; no firm D call. CDR3 length: 16 amino acids. V was cut by 0 bases and J by 3 bases, with 13 bases left in between. Germline CDR1 LGHNA, CDR2 YNFKEQ. The CDR3 DNA reads TGTGCCAGCAGCCAAGAGACCGGATTTCTAACAGATACGCAGTATTTT. It specifies CASSQETGFLTDTQYF.

This rearrangement joins TRBV11-1 to TRBJ1-1; maybe TRBD1 (6 bases). CDR1 and CDR2 (germline): SGHAT, FQDESV (reference sequence). Trimming cost V 7 bases and J 1 base, with 10 bases left between them. CDR3 length: 13 amino acids. The CDR3 bases are TGTGCCAGCATCCTACAGGGGAACACTGAAGCTTTCTTT. Translated, it gives CASILQGNTEAFF. Filled out from reference TRBV11-1 and TRBJ1-1, the complete variable domain reads EAEVAQSPRYKITEKSQAVAFWCDPISGHATLYWYRQILGQGPELLVQFQDESVVDDSQLPKDRFSAERLKGVDSTLKIQPAELGDSAMYLCASILQGNTEAFFGQGTRLTVV.

This clonotype has at least ten counts. J is TRBJ2-1 and V is TRBV29-1; the match to TRBD1 covers 7 bases. The CDR3 runs 12 residues. Trimming removed 6 bases from V and 4 bases from J; junction bases left unmatched: 3. Germline V CDR1 and CDR2: SQVTM, ANQGSEA. The CDR3 sequence: CSVRQGYNEQFF. CDR3 coding DNA: TGCAGCGTCCGACAGGGTTACAATGAGCAGTTCTTC.

The CDR3 coding sequence is TGTGCCAGCAGTTCGGGACAGTGGGAGTGGGCTTTCTTT. Translating gives CASSSGQWEWAFF. The rearrangement joins TRBV28 to TRBJ1-1, with 7 nucleotides matching TRBD1. Germline lookup yields CDR1 MDHEN and CDR2 SYDVKM. The ends lost 4 bases at V and 11 bases at J; junction bases unmatched: 10. The CDR3 consists of 13 residues.

Regarding this clonotype: Sequence at one end of the junction differs from germline and may be a read error. The chain carries TRBV6-1 and TRBJ2-1, with 9 bases that match TRBD2. This CDR3 comprises 15 residues. CDR1 and CDR2 from the germline V gene are MNHNS and SASEGT. The CDR3 loop is CAGSEARGGYNEQFF. The CDR3, as DNA: TGTGCCGGCAGTGAAGCGCGGGGGGGTTACAATGAGCAGTTCTTC.

Only a few counts were recorded for this clonotype. V usage is TRBV4-3 and J usage is TRBJ1-2, with 7 bases fitting TRBD1. The CDR3 is 13 amino acids. V dropped 3 bases and J dropped 7; count of bases not matched to a gene: 5. In germline, CDR1 is LGHNA, CDR2 YSLEER. CDR3 amino acids: CASSHTGVGGYTF. DNA for the CDR3: TGCGCCAGCAGCCATACAGGGGTCGGTGGCTACACCTTC.

The V and J genes are TRBV20-1 and TRBJ2-7; 10 bases line up with TRBD1. Germline trimming cut 3 bases from V and 4 bases from J; bases unmatched to any gene: 9. The CDR3 sequence is 15 residues long. Germline loops: CDR1 DFQATT, CDR2 SNEGSKA (reference sequence). CDR3 bases: TGCAGTGCTAGCACCGACAGGGGGCTAATGTACGAGCAGTACTTC. Protein: CSASTDRGLMYEQYF.

The gene calls are TRBV20-1 and TRBJ2-7, with TRBD1 matching 8 bases. This CDR3 is 13 amino acids long. CDR1 and CDR2 (germline): DFQATT, SNEGSKA (reference sequence). V trimming: 4 bases; J trimming: 2 bases; junction bases outside the gene matches: 4. CDR3 coding DNA: TGCAGTGCTACGGGACAGGATACCTACGAGCAGTACTTC. It specifies CSATGQDTYEQYF.

V gene TRBV7-6 combines with J gene TRBJ2-2; D is unclear. Germline V CDR1 and CDR2: SGHVS, FNYEAQ. The germline V and J ends were trimmed by 5 bases and 3 bases, with 13 bases remaining between them. This CDR3 has 15 amino acids. The CDR3 region is CASSPGPTDTGELFF. For the CDR3, the DNA is TGTGCCAGCAGCCCCGGACCGACCGACACCGGGGAGCTGTTTTTT. The full variable domain, its missing parts supplied by reference TRBV7-6 and TRBJ2-2, is GAGVSQSPRYKVTKRGQDVALRCDPISGHVSLYWYRQALGQGPEFLTYFNYEAQQDKSGLPNDRFSAERPEGSISTLTIQRTEQRDSAMYRCASSPGPTDTGELFFGEGSRLTVL.

This chain uses TRBV6-1 with TRBJ2-7; D remains unclear. V shed 3 bases and J shed 0 bases, with 9 bases lying between them. The CDR3 is 14 amino acids. CDR1 and CDR2 (germline): MNHNS, SASEGT. CDR3 sequence reads: CASSDSDSSYEQYF. CDR3 nucleotides: TGTGCCAGCAGTGACAGCGATAGCTCCTACGAGCAGTACTTC.

V gene TRBV9 combines with J gene TRBJ2-1, with 8 bases fitting TRBD2. The CDR3 is 15 residues long. Germline CDR1 reads SGDLS; CDR2 reads YYNGEE. V gave up 1 base and J gave up 6 bases; unmatched junction bases: 6. CDR3 in amino acids: CASSVSGGDFNEQFF. CDR3 nucleotide sequence: TGTGCCAGCAGCGTATCCGGGGGGGATTTCAATGAGCAGTTCTTC.

This chain uses TRBV9 with TRBJ1-2; TRBD1 agrees at 7 bases. The CDR3 runs to 16 residues. J was trimmed by 8 bases and V by 6 bases; bases with no gene match: 19. Germline V lookup: CDR1 SGDLS, CDR2 YYNGEE. CDR3 loop: CASTKRGDRRSSGYTF. In nucleotides, the CDR3 is TGTGCCAGCACCAAAAGGGGGGACAGAAGATCCTCCGGCTACACCTTC.

This clonotype was found once. This chain joins TRBV18 and TRBJ2-7, with 8 bases identical to TRBD2. Germline loops: CDR1 KGHSH, CDR2 LQKENI. The CDR3 length is 15 residues. With 1 base clipped from V and 2 bases from J, the junction kept 4 bases outside the gene matches. The CDR3 is CASSPQQRETYEQYF. The CDR3 DNA follows: TGTGCCAGCTCACCACAGCAGCGGGAGACCTACGAGCAGTACTTC.

The chain combines TRBV29-1 with TRBJ2-7; TRBD2 is a possible D gene (6 bases). Germline V gene sequence: CDR1 SQVTM, CDR2 ANQGSEA. The CDR3 totals 15 residues. V dropped 2 bases and J dropped 1 base, with 15 bases sitting between them. The DNA for the CDR3 is TGCAGCGTTGAAACGGACGGGGGAGGATCCTACGAGCAGTACTTC. It yields the protein CSVETDGGGSYEQYF.